Presented here are 17 T cell receptor beta chains from one specimen sequenced in a study of CD8 T cells in Susac syndrome. Random hexamers were used to reverse transcribe an amount of about 0.5 to 1 ug RNA. TCRdb re-analysed the immunoSEQ multiplex PCR reads in MiXCR, keeping a single row per CDR3 protein. The sample records 180,000 or so distinct CDR3 sequences, around 95% being singletons. The specimen sequenced was CD4+ T cells from PBMCs. The receptor set was obtained from a human donor in good health.

V gene TRBV12-3 or TRBV12-4 combines with J gene TRBJ2-2; no clear D. The V gene lost 7 bases and the J gene lost 7 bases, with 16 bases spanning the gap. This CDR3 is 14 amino acids long. The CDR3 nucleotides are TGTGCCAGCACCGCCGGGTCATATGGCGGGGAGCTGTTTTTT. It yields the protein CASTAGSYGGELFF.

The chain joins TRBV3-1 to TRBJ2-1; perhaps TRBD2 as D (6 bases). CDR3 size: 15 residues. V lost 1 base to trimming and J lost 3 bases, with 10 bases between them. Germline V gene sequence: CDR1 LGHDT, CDR2 YNNKEL (reference sequence). CDR3 residues: CASSQVVGGYNEQFF. The CDR3 DNA is TGTGCCAGCAGCCAAGTGGTGGGGGGCTACAATGAGCAGTTCTTC.

The chain has TRBV15 and TRBJ2-5; D is unresolved. The germline CDR1 and CDR2 sequences are LNHNV and YYDKDF (reference sequence). With 0 bases removed from V and 1 base from J, the gap between germline ends came to 3 bases. CDR3 length equals 13 residues. CDR3 protein: CATSRDFQETQYF. CDR3 coding DNA: TGTGCCACCAGCAGAGACTTCCAAGAGACCCAGTACTTC.

This rearrangement joins TRBV29-1 to TRBJ1-1; TRBD1 matches 7 bases. The CDR3 contains 14 residues. Losses at the gene ends were 6 bases for V and 8 bases for J; bases not matched to a gene: 15. Germline CDR1 reads SQVTM; CDR2 reads ANQGSEA. CDR3 sequence (DNA): TGCAGCGTCATCGGGACAGCCCTGGCCCCAGAAGCTTTCTTT. Its translation is CSVIGTALAPEAFF.

The gene calls are TRBV20-1 and TRBJ1-1; D ambiguous. The CDR3 totals 11 residues. V lost 5 bases to trimming and J lost 3 bases, with 7 bases between them. CDR1 and CDR2 from the germline V gene are DFQATT and SNEGSKA (reference sequence). The CDR3 here is CSALEDTEAFF. The CDR3 DNA reads as TGCAGTGCTCTGGAAGACACTGAAGCTTTCTTT.

The gene calls are TRBV4-3 and TRBJ1-5; 10 positions match TRBD1. CDR3 length: 17 amino acids. Trimming at V came to 0 bases and at J to 10 bases, leaving 12 bases not matched to a gene. Per germline, CDR1 LGHNA and CDR2 YSLEER. The CDR3 DNA is TGCGCCAGCAGCCAAGACACTGGACAGGGGGGATTTCGTCCCCAGCATTTT. This translates into CASSQDTGQGGFRPQHF.

The genes are TRBV29-1 and TRBJ2-7; D is uncertain. This CDR3 spans 12 amino acids. Germline CDR1 and CDR2: SQVTM and ANQGSEA. Trimming stripped 8 bases from V and 0 bases from J, with 11 bases between. The CDR3 sequence is CSILVDSYEQYF. The CDR3 DNA sequence: TGCAGCATACTTGTGGACTCCTACGAGCAGTACTTC.

The chain joins TRBV9 to TRBJ1-4; 7 positions agree with TRBD1. CDR3 length: 15 amino acids. V lost 4 bases to trimming and J lost 8 bases; unmatched junction nucleotides: 11. Germline values: CDR1 SGDLS, CDR2 YYNGEE. CDR3 residues: CASSPRTGLGEKLFF. The CDR3 DNA follows: TGTGCCAGCAGCCCTCGGACAGGTCTAGGCGAAAAACTGTTTTTT. Complete variable domain (other parts from reference TRBV9 and TRBJ1-4): DSGVTQTPKHLITATGQRVTLRCSPRSGDLSVYWYQQSLDQGLQFLIQYYNGEERAKGNILERFSAQQFPDLHSELNLSSLELGDSALYFCASSPRTGLGEKLFFGSGTQLSVL.

For the CDR3, the DNA is TGCAGCGTTGTCCCCGTACTAGCGGCTAGCACAGATACGCAGTATTTT. This gives the protein CSVVPVLAASTDTQYF. This rearrangement joins TRBV29-1 to TRBJ2-3; 8 positions match TRBD2. The CDR3 has 16 residues. After removal of 4 bases from V and 0 bases from J, the junction contained 9 bases not matched to a gene. The germline gives CDR1 SQVTM, CDR2 ANQGSEA.

The V gene is TRBV19, the J gene TRBJ2-1, with D possibly being TRBD2 (6 bases). Trimming stripped 3 bases from V and 3 bases from J, with 9 bases between. The germline V gene has CDR1 LNHDA and CDR2 SQIVND (reference sequence). CDR3 length equals 14 residues. DNA for the CDR3: TGTGCCAGTAGTATGGGAGGATACTACAATGAGCAGTTCTTC. As protein: CASSMGGYYNEQFF.

The chain has TRBV7-2 and TRBJ2-7, with 12 bases lining up with TRBD2. CDR1 and CDR2 from the germline V gene are SGHTA and FQGNSA. V was clipped by 5 bases and J by 3 bases; unmatched bases: 5. The CDR3 is made up of 15 amino acids. This CDR3 is CASSPSGGVVYEQYF. The CDR3 DNA reads as TGTGCCAGCAGCCCTAGCGGGGGGGTCGTCTACGAGCAGTACTTC.

The chain links TRBV29-1 to TRBJ1-4; no clear D. The CDR3 consists of 11 residues. Germline-derived CDR1 and CDR2 are SQVTM and ANQGSEA. The germline V and J ends were trimmed by 7 bases and 4 bases, with 7 bases remaining between them. The CDR3 is CSGGSNEKLFF. The CDR3 DNA reads TGCAGCGGGGGAAGTAATGAAAAACTGTTTTTT. Variable domain in full (rest from reference TRBV29-1 and TRBJ1-4): SAVISQKPSRDICQRGTSLTIQCQVDSQVTMMFWYRQQPGQSLTLIATANQGSEATYESGFVIDKFPISRPNLTFSTLTVSNMSPEDSSIYLCSGGSNEKLFFGSGTQLSVL.

This clonotype was counted between two and nine times. The J gene is TRBJ1-1, the V gene TRBV7-6; TRBD1 matches at 8 bases. CDR1 SGHVS and CDR2 FNYEAQ come from the germline V gene. The CDR3 is 14 amino acids. J lost 4 bases, V lost 5 bases, and 6 bases had no gene match. The CDR3 protein is CASSRTGSGTEAFF. CDR3 in DNA: TGTGCCAGCAGCAGGACAGGGTCCGGCACTGAAGCTTTCTTT. The whole variable domain, filled in from reference TRBV7-6 and TRBJ1-1, reads GAGVSQSPRYKVTKRGQDVALRCDPISGHVSLYWYRQALGQGPEFLTYFNYEAQQDKSGLPNDRFSAERPEGSISTLTIQRTEQRDSAMYRCASSRTGSGTEAFFGQGTRLTVV.

V is TRBV18 and J is TRBJ1-1, with 9 bases aligning to TRBD1. Germline CDR1 KGHSH, CDR2 LQKENI. The CDR3 is made up of 16 amino acids. Trimming removed 3 bases from V and 0 bases from J; junction bases left unmatched: 5. In DNA, the CDR3 is TGTGCCAGCTCACCTTTTGGGACAGGGTTGAACACTGAAGCTTTCTTT. This codes for CASSPFGTGLNTEAFF.

The gene calls are TRBV2 and TRBJ1-4; D remains unclear. Germline V gives CDR1 SNHLY, CDR2 FYNNEI. CDR3 length: 11 amino acids. Trimming removed 6 bases at V and 8 bases at J, with 7 bases between. CDR3: CASRPEEKLFF. In DNA, the CDR3 is TGTGCCAGCAGGCCCGAGGAAAAACTGTTTTTT.

This clonotype was recorded a few times. The V and J genes are TRBV27 and TRBJ2-1; TRBD2 is a possible D gene (6 bases). The CDR3 has 11 amino acids. Trimming cost V 6 bases and J 10 bases, with 10 bases left between them. Germline values: CDR1 MNHEY, CDR2 SMNVEV (reference sequence). The CDR3 region is CASSRDSEQFF. In DNA form, the CDR3 reads TGTGCCAGCAGCCGGGACTCCGAGCAGTTCTTC.

The chain joins TRBV20-1 to TRBJ2-7; no reliable D call. The CDR3 consists of 11 residues. The germline CDR1 and CDR2 sequences are DFQATT and SNEGSKA (reference sequence). Trimming left V 6 bases short and J 7 bases short, with 13 bases between. CDR3 residues: CSASWDLEQYF. As DNA, the CDR3 is TGCAGTGCGTCATGGGATTTGGAGCAGTACTTC.